This is a list of T cell receptor beta chains from one sample in a study of human T cells and chemical hapten exposure. TCRdb used MiXCR to reprocess the RACE reads, holding one entry per CDR3 protein. The data contain tens of thousands of distinct CDR3 sequences, 12% of them singletons. Sequenced material: whole blood, taken in connection with sensitization to the hapten diphenylcyclopropenone (DPC). These receptors were collected from a woman in her thirties or forties with alopecia areata. Some clones in this sample may be carry-over from other donors' samples. Both conserved end residues are trimmed from each CDR3. D genes are given only for firm matches. A row's size may be missing; if present it is once, few, many or a size class.

abundance: .; v_gene: TRBV7-3; d_gene: .; CDR3aa: VSSLIGSYNEQF
abundance: .; v_gene: TRBV10-3; d_gene: TRBD1; CDR3aa: AISPFAGQGHEQY
abundance: .; v_gene: TRBV11-2; d_gene: .; CDR3aa: ASSSQTRSDTQY
abundance: many; v_gene: TRBV20-1; d_gene: TRBD2; CDR3aa: SGSPGGAYEQY
abundance: .; v_gene: TRBV29-1; d_gene: .; CDR3aa: SVAAGGLTEAF
abundance: many; v_gene: TRBV20-1; d_gene: .; CDR3aa: SARIGGAYEQY
abundance: .; v_gene: TRBV24-1; d_gene: TRBD2; CDR3aa: ATSDFTGGGDTQY
abundance: many; v_gene: TRBV5-1; d_gene: TRBD1; CDR3aa: ASSWGQGEQPQH
abundance: .; v_gene: TRBV29-1; d_gene: .; CDR3aa: SVEGAEAF
abundance: few; v_gene: TRBV28; d_gene: .; CDR3aa: ASRGDGTYEAF
abundance: many; v_gene: TRBV7-9; d_gene: .; CDR3aa: ASSSTRPEDVYNEQF
abundance: many; v_gene: TRBV6-2/TRBV6-3; d_gene: .; CDR3aa: ASSYILRNTEAF
abundance: many; v_gene: TRBV12-3/TRBV12-4; d_gene: .; CDR3aa: ASSHYRRDEKLF
abundance: .; v_gene: TRBV7-6; d_gene: .; CDR3aa: ASSLALSGANALT
abundance: .; v_gene: TRBV20-1; d_gene: .; CDR3aa: SARDSGGAIYNSPLH
abundance: many; v_gene: TRBV27; d_gene: TRBD1; CDR3aa: ASSFGQGVNYGYT
abundance: few; v_gene: TRBV20-1; d_gene: .; CDR3aa: SARVGAYEQY
abundance: few; v_gene: TRBV18; d_gene: .; CDR3aa: ASSPPGGIGQPQH
abundance: many; v_gene: TRBV28; d_gene: TRBD1; CDR3aa: ASSLGTGGTEAF
abundance: .; v_gene: TRBV6-2/TRBV6-3; d_gene: TRBD2; CDR3aa: ASRLGLAGSLHEQY
abundance: many; v_gene: TRBV19; d_gene: TRBD2; CDR3aa: ASSTGGSVTDTQY
abundance: .; v_gene: TRBV2; d_gene: .; CDR3aa: ASRGAPGSPLH
abundance: many; v_gene: TRBV29-1; d_gene: TRBD1; CDR3aa: SVEDPDRGAYEQY
abundance: few; v_gene: TRBV4-1; d_gene: .; CDR3aa: ASSQEEGGYGYT
abundance: many; v_gene: TRBV20-1; d_gene: .; CDR3aa: SARGTDGWQY
abundance: few; v_gene: TRBV4-1; d_gene: TRBD2; CDR3aa: ASSSYFQTSGITDTQY
abundance: few; v_gene: TRBV29-1; d_gene: .; CDR3aa: SVRRGLNEKLF
abundance: .; v_gene: TRBV15; d_gene: .; CDR3aa: ATSRAGGEAGELF
abundance: few; v_gene: TRBV4-3; d_gene: .; CDR3aa: ASSQDRQGWAKNIQY
abundance: .; v_gene: TRBV28; d_gene: TRBD1; CDR3aa: ASRTGSNTEAF
abundance: many; v_gene: TRBV20-1; d_gene: TRBD2; CDR3aa: SARVSGEGNIQY
abundance: many; v_gene: TRBV28; d_gene: TRBD2; CDR3aa: ASSLAGGISYEQY
abundance: many; v_gene: TRBV24-1; d_gene: .; CDR3aa: ATSDGRNTNSPLH
abundance: few; v_gene: TRBV10-3; d_gene: TRBD1; CDR3aa: AIGRDSGNQPQH
abundance: many; v_gene: TRBV4-1; d_gene: .; CDR3aa: ASSQEPDWRGTQY
abundance: many; v_gene: TRBV4-1; d_gene: .; CDR3aa: ASSEESGWRETQY
abundance: few; v_gene: TRBV5-6; d_gene: TRBD1; CDR3aa: ASIVGDRDLNGYT
abundance: many; v_gene: TRBV7-3; d_gene: .; CDR3aa: ASSLGGLKTQY
abundance: few; v_gene: TRBV20-1; d_gene: TRBD2; CDR3aa: SARGGLAGESYNEQF
abundance: many; v_gene: TRBV7-6; d_gene: TRBD2; CDR3aa: ASSPRGPSGRLETQY
abundance: .; v_gene: TRBV20-1; d_gene: TRBD2; CDR3aa: SAARLAGRYEQF
abundance: .; v_gene: TRBV5-5; d_gene: .; CDR3aa: ASSLPGELF
abundance: many; v_gene: TRBV4-1; d_gene: TRBD1; CDR3aa: ASSQGHGQGGYGYT
abundance: .; v_gene: TRBV12-3/TRBV12-4; d_gene: .; CDR3aa: ASSLSGTNTGELF
abundance: many; v_gene: TRBV6-6; d_gene: .; CDR3aa: ASTVPPLNTQY
abundance: few; v_gene: TRBV9; d_gene: TRBD2; CDR3aa: ASSVAGTSAYEQY
abundance: many; v_gene: TRBV28; d_gene: .; CDR3aa: ASSLWGGENAGANVLT
abundance: few; v_gene: TRBV19; d_gene: .; CDR3aa: ASRRIVSGNQPQH
abundance: few; v_gene: TRBV6-2/TRBV6-3; d_gene: .; CDR3aa: ASRGAARVLT
abundance: .; v_gene: TRBV7-2; d_gene: .; CDR3aa: ASMEGQALSYGYT